This is a list of T cell receptor beta chains from one sample in a study of cytomegalovirus exposure and HLA in healthy donors. Sequencing used immunoSEQ multiplex PCR; TCRdb keeps in-frame clones, though not all of them. The sample has roughly 150,000 clones, roughly 85% seen once. Sequencing was performed on PBMCs. Receptors originate from a male donor in good health and CMV-seronegative. The CDR3 runs from the conserved cysteine through the conserved F or W. Fields, in order: V gene, clone size, D gene, J gene, CDR3 protein, CDR3 DNA. A D gene is named only where the DNA matches it firmly. A row's size may be missing; if present it is once, few, many or a size class.

v_call: TRBV9
clone_size: NA
d_call: NA
j_call: TRBJ1-1
cdr3_aa: CASSPQGSRPFF
cdr3_nt: TGTGCCAGCAGCCCCCAGGGTTCGAGGCCTTTCTTT

v_call: TRBV7-9
clone_size: NA
d_call: TRBD1
j_call: TRBJ1-4
cdr3_aa: CSSSYDRVRLFF
cdr3_nt: TGTTCCAGCAGCTATGACAGGGTACGCCTGTTTTTT

v_call: TRBV9
clone_size: NA
d_call: TRBD1
j_call: TRBJ2-2
cdr3_aa: CASGRQGASAGGELFF
cdr3_nt: TGTGCCAGCGGAAGACAGGGGGCCTCCGCCGGGGGGGAGCTGTTTTTT

v_call: TRBV30
clone_size: few
d_call: NA
j_call: TRBJ1-2
cdr3_aa: CAWRTAGGRYGYTF
cdr3_nt: TGTGCCTGGAGGACAGCGGGCGGTCGCTATGGCTACACCTTC

v_call: TRBV7-2
clone_size: once
d_call: TRBD2
j_call: TRBJ2-2
cdr3_aa: CASSGGVENTGELFF
cdr3_nt: TGTGCCAGCAGCGGGGGGGTGGAGAACACCGGGGAGCTGTTTTTT

v_call: TRBV7-3
clone_size: NA
d_call: TRBD2
j_call: TRBJ2-1
cdr3_aa: CASSLRAGGPGEQFF
cdr3_nt: TGTGCCAGCAGCTTAAGGGCGGGAGGGCCCGGTGAGCAGTTCTTC

v_call: TRBV6-6
clone_size: NA
d_call: NA
j_call: TRBJ1-1
cdr3_aa: CASSYSSGGQAFF
cdr3_nt: TGTGCCAGCAGTTACTCGAGCGGAGGGCAGGCTTTCTTT

v_call: TRBV7-9
clone_size: few
d_call: TRBD2
j_call: TRBJ2-7
cdr3_aa: CATKGTSASEQYF
cdr3_nt: TGTGCCACCAAAGGGACTAGCGCCTCTGAGCAGTACTTC

v_call: TRBV11-2
clone_size: NA
d_call: NA
j_call: TRBJ1-2
cdr3_aa: CASSWSREDGYTF
cdr3_nt: TGTGCCAGCAGCTGGTCACGTGAGGATGGCTACACCTTC

v_call: TRBV5-1
clone_size: NA
d_call: TRBD2
j_call: TRBJ2-7
cdr3_aa: CASSLESGSYSEQYF
cdr3_nt: TGCGCCAGCAGCTTGGAAAGCGGGAGCTACTCCGAGCAGTACTTC

v_call: TRBV4-3
clone_size: NA
d_call: TRBD2
j_call: TRBJ2-5
cdr3_aa: CASSPGPWGLAGGETQYF
cdr3_nt: TGCGCCAGCAGCCCTGGGCCCTGGGGACTAGCGGGAGGTGAGACCCAGTACTTC

v_call: TRBV7-9
clone_size: NA
d_call: NA
j_call: TRBJ1-4
cdr3_aa: CASSLAGTTGEKLFF
cdr3_nt: TGTGCCAGCAGCTTGGCAGGAACTACAGGGGAAAAACTGTTTTTT

v_call: TRBV5-1
clone_size: NA
d_call: NA
j_call: TRBJ2-3
cdr3_aa: CASSLTATSTDTQYF
cdr3_nt: TGCGCCAGCAGCTTGACTGCTACTAGCACAGATACGCAGTATTTT

v_call: TRBV4-1
clone_size: few
d_call: TRBD1
j_call: TRBJ2-7
cdr3_aa: CASSQVGGDEQYF
cdr3_nt: TGCGCCAGCAGCCAAGTAGGGGGCGACGAGCAGTACTTC

v_call: TRBV4-1
clone_size: NA
d_call: NA
j_call: TRBJ1-1
cdr3_aa: CASSQVTGISAEAFF
cdr3_nt: TGCGCCAGCAGCCAAGTCACAGGGATAAGCGCTGAAGCTTTCTTT

v_call: TRBV2
clone_size: NA
d_call: TRBD1
j_call: TRBJ1-5
cdr3_aa: CASSERDRGNQPQHF
cdr3_nt: TGTGCCAGCAGTGAGAGGGACAGGGGTAATCAGCCCCAGCATTTT

v_call: TRBV19
clone_size: few
d_call: NA
j_call: TRBJ2-7
cdr3_aa: CASNAGTSNYEQYF
cdr3_nt: TGTGCCAGTAACGCCGGGACATCGAACTACGAGCAGTACTTC

v_call: TRBV10-3
clone_size: NA
d_call: TRBD2
j_call: TRBJ2-5
cdr3_aa: CATRGGKETQYF
cdr3_nt: TGTGCCACACGGGGGGGGAAAGAGACCCAGTACTTC

v_call: TRBV7-9
clone_size: NA
d_call: TRBD2
j_call: TRBJ2-7
cdr3_aa: CASSGRTSGVYEQYF
cdr3_nt: TGTGCCAGCAGCGGACGGACTAGCGGGGTATACGAGCAGTACTTC

v_call: TRBV7-2
clone_size: NA
d_call: TRBD2
j_call: TRBJ2-1
cdr3_aa: CASSPRSGRAHNEQFF
cdr3_nt: TGTGCCAGCAGCCCTCGGAGCGGGAGGGCCCACAATGAGCAGTTCTTC

v_call: TRBV7-9
clone_size: once
d_call: TRBD1
j_call: TRBJ2-3
cdr3_aa: CASSRTGDSTDTQYF
cdr3_nt: TGTGCTAGCAGTCGGACAGGAGACAGCACAGATACGCAGTATTTT

v_call: TRBV19
clone_size: NA
d_call: NA
j_call: TRBJ1-4
cdr3_aa: CASSIPQFTEKLFF
cdr3_nt: TGTGCCAGTAGTATCCCGCAGTTTACTGAAAAACTGTTTTTT

v_call: TRBV5-1
clone_size: NA
d_call: TRBD1
j_call: TRBJ1-3
cdr3_aa: CASSLDRDSSISGNTIYF
cdr3_nt: TGCGCCAGCAGCTTGGATAGGGACAGCTCAATCTCTGGAAACACCATATATTTT

v_call: TRBV5-4
clone_size: NA
d_call: TRBD2
j_call: TRBJ2-2
cdr3_aa: CASSPTGLAGGTGELFF
cdr3_nt: TGTGCCAGCAGTCCAACCGGACTAGCGGGGGGCACCGGGGAGCTGTTTTTT

v_call: TRBV28
clone_size: few
d_call: NA
j_call: TRBJ2-7
cdr3_aa: CASSPNRGEQYF
cdr3_nt: TGTGCCAGCAGTCCTAATCGGGGCGAGCAGTACTTC

v_call: TRBV9
clone_size: NA
d_call: TRBD2
j_call: TRBJ2-1
cdr3_aa: CASSAAGANEQFF
cdr3_nt: TGTGCCAGCAGCGCAGCGGGAGCCAATGAGCAGTTCTTC

v_call: TRBV5-1
clone_size: NA
d_call: NA
j_call: TRBJ2-1
cdr3_aa: CASSFGWETEQFF
cdr3_nt: TGCGCCAGCAGCTTCGGATGGGAGACTGAGCAGTTCTTC

v_call: TRBV4-1
clone_size: few
d_call: NA
j_call: TRBJ2-4
cdr3_aa: CASSQAAGMNIQYF
cdr3_nt: TGCGCCAGCAGCCAAGCGGCGGGTATGAACATTCAGTACTTC

v_call: TRBV30
clone_size: NA
d_call: NA
j_call: TRBJ1-1
cdr3_aa: CAWTVGGDTEAFF
cdr3_nt: TGTGCCTGGACGGTCGGGGGAGACACTGAAGCTTTCTTT

v_call: TRBV7-8
clone_size: NA
d_call: NA
j_call: TRBJ1-5
cdr3_aa: CASSLEGGGADQPQHF
cdr3_nt: TGTGCCAGCAGCTTAGAGGGTGGAGGGGCTGATCAGCCCCAGCATTTT

v_call: TRBV7-9
clone_size: few
d_call: NA
j_call: TRBJ1-1
cdr3_aa: CASSPQGYTEAFF
cdr3_nt: TGTGCCAGCAGTCCCCAGGGGTACACTGAAGCTTTCTTT

v_call: TRBV5-1
clone_size: few
d_call: TRBD1
j_call: TRBJ1-2
cdr3_aa: CASSLTFTGVGGYTF
cdr3_nt: TGCGCCAGCAGCTTGACCTTCACAGGGGTAGGGGGCTACACCTTC

v_call: TRBV5-4
clone_size: NA
d_call: TRBD1
j_call: TRBJ2-3
cdr3_aa: CASSLGDRAADTQYF
cdr3_nt: TGTGCCAGCAGCTTGGGGGACAGGGCCGCGGATACGCAGTATTTT

v_call: TRBV19
clone_size: NA
d_call: NA
j_call: TRBJ2-7
cdr3_aa: CASSSGTGYEQYF
cdr3_nt: TGTGCCAGTAGTAGCGGGACCGGCTACGAGCAGTACTTC

v_call: TRBV7-9
clone_size: NA
d_call: NA
j_call: TRBJ2-1
cdr3_aa: CASSPLRPSYNEQFF
cdr3_nt: TGTGCCAGCAGCCCCCTGCGGCCCTCCTACAATGAGCAGTTCTTC

v_call: TRBV2
clone_size: NA
d_call: NA
j_call: TRBJ1-2
cdr3_aa: CASSILREGYGYTF
cdr3_nt: TGTGCCAGCAGTATCCTCAGGGAAGGGTATGGCTACACCTTC

v_call: TRBV23-1
clone_size: NA
d_call: NA
j_call: TRBJ1-1
cdr3_aa: CASSQSIQGRGTEAFF
cdr3_nt: TGCGCCAGCAGTCAATCGATTCAGGGGAGAGGGACTGAAGCTTTCTTT

v_call: TRBV6-1
clone_size: few
d_call: TRBD2
j_call: TRBJ2-7
cdr3_aa: CASSEFAGGSYEQYF
cdr3_nt: TGTGCCAGCAGTGAATTTGCGGGAGGGTCCTACGAGCAGTACTTC

v_call: TRBV25-1
clone_size: NA
d_call: TRBD2
j_call: TRBJ2-1
cdr3_aa: CARAGTSGSSNEQFF
cdr3_nt: TGTGCCAGGGCAGGGACTAGCGGGAGTTCGAATGAGCAGTTCTTC

v_call: TRBV6-1
clone_size: NA
d_call: NA
j_call: TRBJ1-1
cdr3_aa: CASSREGGGTEAFF
cdr3_nt: TGTGCCAGCAGTAGGGAAGGGGGTGGCACTGAAGCTTTCTTT

v_call: TRBV30
clone_size: few
d_call: NA
j_call: TRBJ2-5
cdr3_aa: CAHRPPGGTQTQYF
cdr3_nt: TGTGCCCACCGACCTCCGGGGGGCACGCAGACCCAGTACTTC

v_call: TRBV5-6
clone_size: NA
d_call: NA
j_call: TRBJ2-3
cdr3_aa: CASSRGGGVRTDTQYF
cdr3_nt: TGTGCCAGCAGCAGGGGGGGCGGGGTTCGCACAGATACGCAGTATTTT

v_call: TRBV25-1
clone_size: NA
d_call: NA
j_call: TRBJ1-1
cdr3_aa: CASSEYTGDHEAFF
cdr3_nt: TGTGCCAGCAGTGAATACACGGGGGACCACGAAGCTTTCTTT

v_call: TRBV7-9
clone_size: few
d_call: TRBD2
j_call: TRBJ2-2
cdr3_aa: CASSLGLAIGELFF
cdr3_nt: TGTGCCAGCAGCCTGGGACTAGCCATCGGGGAGCTGTTTTTT

v_call: TRBV27
clone_size: NA
d_call: TRBD1
j_call: TRBJ2-1
cdr3_aa: CASSQQGTPYNEQFF
cdr3_nt: TGTGCCAGCAGCCAACAGGGGACCCCCTACAATGAGCAGTTCTTC

v_call: TRBV7-9
clone_size: NA
d_call: NA
j_call: TRBJ2-7
cdr3_aa: CSSSLSSYEQYF
cdr3_nt: TGTTCCAGCAGCCTCAGCTCCTACGAGCAGTACTTC

v_call: TRBV7-9
clone_size: NA
d_call: NA
j_call: TRBJ1-1
cdr3_aa: CSSSLGKREAFF
cdr3_nt: TGTTCCAGCAGCTTAGGGAAGAGGGAAGCTTTCTTT

v_call: TRBV6-5
clone_size: NA
d_call: TRBD2
j_call: TRBJ2-2
cdr3_aa: CASSYGGGRSSGELFF
cdr3_nt: TGTGCCAGCAGTTACGGCGGGGGAAGGAGCTCCGGGGAGCTGTTTTTT

v_call: TRBV2
clone_size: NA
d_call: NA
j_call: TRBJ1-1
cdr3_aa: CASSELTHRIMNTEAFF
cdr3_nt: TGTGCCAGCAGTGAACTGACCCACAGGATCATGAACACTGAAGCTTTCTTT

v_call: TRBV5-1
clone_size: NA
d_call: NA
j_call: TRBJ1-1
cdr3_aa: CASSPGARGGSTEAFF
cdr3_nt: TGCGCCAGCAGCCCGGGAGCGAGGGGAGGTTCAACTGAAGCTTTCTTT

v_call: TRBV5-8
clone_size: NA
d_call: NA
j_call: TRBJ1-4
cdr3_aa: CASSLGTRSNEKLFF
cdr3_nt: TGTGCCAGCAGCTTAGGGACAAGATCTAATGAAAAACTGTTTTTT

v_call: TRBV10-3
clone_size: NA
d_call: NA
j_call: TRBJ2-2
cdr3_aa: CAISTQDEDTGELFF
cdr3_nt: TGTGCCATCAGCACTCAAGATGAAGACACCGGGGAGCTGTTTTTT

v_call: TRBV9
clone_size: once
d_call: TRBD1
j_call: TRBJ2-3
cdr3_aa: CASSDRGMTDTQYF
cdr3_nt: TGTGCCAGCAGCGACAGGGGAATGACAGATACGCAGTATTTT

v_call: TRBV18
clone_size: NA
d_call: TRBD1
j_call: TRBJ1-2
cdr3_aa: CASSPGTDYGYTF
cdr3_nt: TGTGCCAGCTCACCAGGGACAGACTATGGCTACACCTTC

v_call: TRBV30
clone_size: NA
d_call: TRBD1
j_call: TRBJ2-1
cdr3_aa: CAWLPGTASGEQFF
cdr3_nt: TGTGCCTGGCTTCCCGGGACAGCCTCCGGGGAGCAGTTCTTC

v_call: TRBV11-2
clone_size: NA
d_call: TRBD1
j_call: TRBJ1-1
cdr3_aa: CASTLRQGLGTEAFF
cdr3_nt: TGTGCCAGCACCCTAAGACAGGGATTGGGGACTGAAGCTTTCTTT

v_call: TRBV6-1
clone_size: NA
d_call: NA
j_call: TRBJ1-1
cdr3_aa: CASSESGEAFF
cdr3_nt: TGTGCCAGCAGTGAAAGCGGTGAAGCTTTCTTT

v_call: TRBV29-1
clone_size: NA
d_call: TRBD1
j_call: TRBJ1-3
cdr3_aa: CSVVGTVSGNTIYF
cdr3_nt: TGCAGCGTTGTAGGGACAGTCTCTGGAAACACCATATATTTT

v_call: TRBV4-2
clone_size: medium-sized
d_call: TRBD2
j_call: TRBJ2-7
cdr3_aa: CASSQGLAGESYEQYF
cdr3_nt: TGTGCCAGCAGCCAAGGACTAGCGGGAGAGTCCTACGAGCAGTACTTC

v_call: TRBV19
clone_size: NA
d_call: TRBD1
j_call: TRBJ1-1
cdr3_aa: CASSMGPGGNTEAFF
cdr3_nt: TGTGCCAGTAGTATGGGTCCAGGGGGTAACACTGAAGCTTTCTTT